A selection of T cell receptor beta chains follows, all from one sample in a study of OX40 agonist ivuxolimab in advanced cancers. Method: immunoSEQ multiplex PCR; TCRdb's copy keeps in-frame clones and lacks some. In the table there are approximately 91,000 clones, roughly 86% of which are singletons. The source was CD4+ or CD8+ T cells sorted from blood, collected in a trial of the OX40 agonist ivuxolimab. Receptor source: an adult with an advanced solid tumor such as melanoma, head and neck, liver or kidney cancer. Both conserved end residues are trimmed from each CDR3.

TRBV10-1	TRBJ2-2	ASSESFGGINTGELF
TRBV25-1	TRBJ1-2	ASSEGTSYGYT
TRBV28	TRBJ2-4	ASRPIGEAKNIQY
TRBV11-2	TRBJ2-3	ASRAPGLLLSTQY
TRBV4-1	TRBJ2-1	ASSPGQISSYNEQF
TRBV18	TRBJ1-1	ASSPSRTANTEAF
TRBV18	TRBJ2-5	ASSPYTGAHETQY
TRBV7-2	TRBJ2-6	ASSFFGTADSGANVLT
TRBV28	TRBJ1-5	ASSSPPGGEGQPQH
TRBV9	TRBJ1-2	ASSETTGVPYGYT
TRBV5-1	TRBJ2-5	ASSLGLGPSRETQY
TRBV10-3	TRBJ2-5	AISESGEETQY
TRBV29-1	TRBJ2-1	SAPDISYNEQF
TRBV30	TRBJ1-6	AWSVVQGYSPLH
TRBV7-3	TRBJ1-4	ASSVQGALSTNEKLF
TRBV20-1	TRBJ1-1	SANREYEAF
TRBV27	TRBJ2-2	ASSHQTRNTGELF
TRBV14	TRBJ2-2	ASSQGIAGELF
TRBV9	TRBJ2-2	ASSPRASGKNTGELF
TRBV10-3	TRBJ2-7	AIRSSTGGEEQY
TRBV6-1	TRBJ1-3	ASSEVTGGKGSGNTIY
TRBV6-1	TRBJ2-1	ASSGGGTSGWNEQF
TRBV19	TRBJ1-1	ASSPGPTRTEAF
TRBV19	TRBJ2-1	ASSLAGLAGLSDEQF
TRBV6-6	TRBJ2-3	ASNRGGSTDTQY
TRBV2	TRBJ1-4	ASSEGGQGVEKLF
TRBV11-2	TRBJ1-1	ASSLDDRTRAF
TRBV6-5	TRBJ2-1	ASSSSNREQF
TRBV9	TRBJ1-1	ASSVGTGVNTEAF
TRBV9	TRBJ1-3	ASSAGTAGNTIY
TRBV6-1	TRBJ2-1	ASRPGAAYNEQF
TRBV5-5	TRBJ1-6	ASSSLLGVNSPLH
TRBV11-1	TRBJ2-7	ASSSKSYEQY
TRBV28	TRBJ1-3	ASSLQQSGNTIY
TRBV5-4	TRBJ2-5	ASSLYRSGSKETQY
TRBV30	TRBJ2-5	ALAAQETQY
TRBV4-3	TRBJ2-1	ASSLRASGRYEQF
TRBV5-6	TRBJ1-1	ASSSTWVAGDTEAF
TRBV7-9	TRBJ2-7	ASSPKGLAGDVEQY